This T cell receptor (beta chain) was found in a study of cytomegalovirus exposure and HLA in healthy donors. Study-level information: Genetic ancestry analysis placed over 75% of the 398 donors that were genotyped in the Caucasian-associated cluster. Overall study results and limits: Trimming of TCR beta V- and J-genes showed a link, identified in a later analysis, to a missense DCLRE1C variant.

The PCR used 60 Vbeta and 13 Jbeta primers. Authors' analysis steps: Unique TCR beta chains totaled some 81 million in a later count, with around 11 million of them shared. Here immunoSEQ multiplex PCR was the method, and the copy in TCRdb shows in-frame clones only, minus some. V and J calls and clone size are given by that table; D and trimming were obtained from the DNA. The repertoire holds approximately 150,000 clones, with roughly 80% as singletons. Details on this clone: Antigen unknown.

While unrecorded immune exposures were likely, the donors were nominally healthy when sampled. Sequencing was performed on PBMCs. This clonotype was sampled from a man aged 18 to 35 in good health and CMV-seropositive.

The CDR3 bases are TGTGCCAGCAGCCAAGGTGGCCTCACCCGGGGAGAGACCCAGTACTTC. This encodes CASSQGGLTRGETQYF. The V and J genes are TRBV16 and TRBJ2-5, with D possibly being TRBD2 (5 bases). V lost 2 bases and J lost 4, with 17 bases in between. Germline CDR1 KGHSY, CDR2 FQNENV. CDR3 length: 16 amino acids.